A selection of T cell receptor beta chains follows, all from one sample in a study of blood T cell repertoires in COVID-19. The table came from immunoSEQ multiplex PCR; TCRdb's copy has only in-frame clones and leaves some out. The sample yields about 420,000 clones, roughly 90% seen once. Sequenced material: peripheral blood. The receptor source for this set is a man aged 18 to 30 with COVID-19, enrolled during active disease. Both conserved end residues are part of each CDR3. The D gene is left open where the match is weak. Clone size is stated in some rows and not others, as once, few, many or a class when expanded.

clone_size j_call v_call d_call cdr3_nt cdr3_aa
. TRBJ2-7 TRBV5-1 TRBD1 TGCGCCAGCAGCTTGCGGGACAGCTCCTACGAGCAGTACTTC CASSLRDSSYEQYF
. TRBJ1-6 TRBV11-1 . TGTGCCAGCAGCCCCTACGCAAACGGGGATTCACCCCTCCACTTT CASSPYANGDSPLHF
. TRBJ2-7 TRBV11-2 . TGTGCCAGCAGCTTAGAAGTCGGGAGCTCCTACGAGCAGTACTTC CASSLEVGSSYEQYF
. TRBJ2-5 TRBV7-2 . TGTGCCAGCAGCTTAAATCCCCCCCGGGAAGAGACCCAGTACTTC CASSLNPPREETQYF
. TRBJ1-5 TRBV5-4 TRBD1 TGTGCCAGCAGCTTAGACAGGGATCAGCCCCAGCATTTT CASSLDRDQPQHF
. TRBJ1-2 TRBV2 . TGTGCCAGCAGCCCCCTCGGGGTCTATGGCTACACCTTC CASSPLGVYGYTF
. TRBJ1-5 TRBV3-1/TRBV3-2 TRBD1 TGTGCCAGCAGCCTGGACAGGGATCAGCCCCAGCATTTT CASSLDRDQPQHF
. TRBJ2-7 TRBV2 . TGTGCCAGCAGTGAAGACGCGGGGAGACCCTACGAGCAGTACTTC CASSEDAGRPYEQYF
. TRBJ2-2 TRBV12-5 . TGTGCTAGTGCCCGGGGGACAGTTAACACCGGGGAGCTGTTTTTT CASARGTVNTGELFF
. TRBJ2-1 TRBV7-3 TRBD2 TGTGCCAGCAGTCAGATAGCGGGAGTTTCCTACAATGAGCAGTTCTTC CASSQIAGVSYNEQFF
. TRBJ2-2 TRBV6-5 TRBD2 TGTGCCAGCAGTTACTGGCTAGCGGGGAACACCGGGGAGCTGTTTTTT CASSYWLAGNTGELFF
. TRBJ2-3 TRBV6-5 TRBD2 TGTGCCAGCGCCTCCACCGGGACTAGACGAATTACGCAGTATTTT CASASTGTRRITQYF
. TRBJ2-5 TRBV7-7 TRBD1 TGTGCCAGCAGCCCGACAACAGGGGGCGGCCCAGGAGAGACCCAGTACTTC CASSPTTGGGPGETQYF
. TRBJ2-7 TRBV24-1 TRBD1 TGTGCCACCTCGGCCGGGACAGGGGATGACGAGCAGTACTTC CATSAGTGDDEQYF
once TRBJ2-4 TRBV3-1/TRBV3-2 TRBD2 TGTGCCAGCAGCCAAGGGGGGAGGGAAAACATTCAGTACTTC CASSQGGRENIQYF
. TRBJ1-2 TRBV29-1 TRBD1 TGCAGCGCCGGGACAGGGATTGGCTATGGCTACACCTTC CSAGTGIGYGYTF
. TRBJ2-2 TRBV6-4 TRBD2 TGTGCCAGCCGAACTCTAGCGGGGGGCACCGGGGAGCTGTTTTTT CASRTLAGGTGELFF
. TRBJ1-5 TRBV19 . TGTGCCAGTAGGCGGGTCGATAGCAATCAGCCCCAGCATTTT CASRRVDSNQPQHF
. TRBJ2-1 TRBV2 TRBD2 TGTGCCAGCAGTGGACTAGCGGGAGGGCGGGATGAGCAGTTCTTC CASSGLAGGRDEQFF
. TRBJ1-6 TRBV18 TRBD1 TGTGCCAGCTCACAGGGGACAGACTCCTATAATTCACCCCTCCACTTT CASSQGTDSYNSPLHF
. TRBJ1-6 TRBV19 . TGTGCCAGTAGTATTCCCCAACCGGGACAAGATAATTCACCCCTCCACTTT CASSIPQPGQDNSPLHF
. TRBJ2-2 TRBV3-1/TRBV3-2 TRBD2 TGTGCCAGCAGCCAACTAGCGGGGGAATCGAACACCGGGGAGCTGTTTTTT CASSQLAGESNTGELFF
. TRBJ2-2 TRBV7-9 . TGTGCCAGCAGCTTAGATTTGGTAGTTATCGGGGAGCTGTTTTTT CASSLDLVVIGELFF
. TRBJ1-1 TRBV27 TRBD1 TGTGCCAGCAGTCCGCGGACAGGTGGCCTCTTAATGAACACTGAAGCTTTCTTT CASSPRTGGLLMNTEAFF